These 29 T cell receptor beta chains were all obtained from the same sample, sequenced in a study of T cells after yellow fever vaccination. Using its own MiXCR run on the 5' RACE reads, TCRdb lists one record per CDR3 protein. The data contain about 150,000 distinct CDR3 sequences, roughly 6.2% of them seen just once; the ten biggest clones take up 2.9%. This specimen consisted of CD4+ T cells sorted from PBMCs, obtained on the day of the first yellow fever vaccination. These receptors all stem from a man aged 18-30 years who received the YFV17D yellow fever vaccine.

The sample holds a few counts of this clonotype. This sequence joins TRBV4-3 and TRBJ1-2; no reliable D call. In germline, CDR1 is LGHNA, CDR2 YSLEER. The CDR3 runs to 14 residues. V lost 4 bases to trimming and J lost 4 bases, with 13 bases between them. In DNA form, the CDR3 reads TGCGCCAGCAGCCCGAGCTCGGGTAGCTATGGCTACACCTTC. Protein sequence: CASSPSSGSYGYTF.

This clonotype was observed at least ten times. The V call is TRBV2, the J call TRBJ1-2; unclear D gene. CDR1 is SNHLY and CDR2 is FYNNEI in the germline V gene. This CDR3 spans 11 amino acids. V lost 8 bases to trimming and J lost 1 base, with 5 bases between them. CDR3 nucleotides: TGTGCCAGCGCCGTTAACTATGGCTACACCTTC. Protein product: CASAVNYGYTF. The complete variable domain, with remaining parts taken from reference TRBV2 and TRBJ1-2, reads EPEVTQTPSHQVTQMGQEVILRCVPISNHLYFYWYRQILGQKVEFLVSFYNNEISEKSEIFDDQFSVERPDGSNFTLKIRSTKLEDSAMYFCASAVNYGYTFGSGTRLTVV.

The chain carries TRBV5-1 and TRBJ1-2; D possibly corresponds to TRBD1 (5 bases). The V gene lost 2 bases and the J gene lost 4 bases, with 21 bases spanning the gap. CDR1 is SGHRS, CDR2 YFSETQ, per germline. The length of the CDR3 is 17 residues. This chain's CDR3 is CASSFIQTGDGGYGYTF. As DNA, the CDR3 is TGCGCCAGCAGCTTCATCCAAACAGGCGACGGAGGCTATGGCTACACCTTC.

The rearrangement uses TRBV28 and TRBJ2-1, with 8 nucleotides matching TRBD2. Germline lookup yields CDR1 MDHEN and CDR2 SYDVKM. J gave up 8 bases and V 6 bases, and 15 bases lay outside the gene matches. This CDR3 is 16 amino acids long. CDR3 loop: CASRGSGTRDEDEQFF. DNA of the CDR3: TGTGCCAGCAGGGGATCCGGGACTAGGGACGAAGATGAGCAGTTCTTC. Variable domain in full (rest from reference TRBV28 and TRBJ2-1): DVKVTQSSRYLVKRTGEKVFLECVQDMDHENMFWYRQDPGLGLRLIYFSYDVKMKEKGDIPEGYSVSREKKERFSLILESASTNQTSMYLCASRGSGTRDEDEQFFGPGTRLTVL.

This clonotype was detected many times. Here the CDR3 DNA reads TGTGCCAGCTCACCCCGTTCGGGGGATAGGGCTAACTATGGCTACACCTTC. This translates into CASSPRSGDRANYGYTF. The V call is TRBV18, the J call TRBJ1-2, with a possible D match to TRBD1 (5 bases). Per the germline V gene, CDR1 is KGHSH and CDR2 is LQKENI. Trimming took off 3 bases at V and 0 bases at J, with 17 bases between the two ends. This CDR3 is built from 17 residues.

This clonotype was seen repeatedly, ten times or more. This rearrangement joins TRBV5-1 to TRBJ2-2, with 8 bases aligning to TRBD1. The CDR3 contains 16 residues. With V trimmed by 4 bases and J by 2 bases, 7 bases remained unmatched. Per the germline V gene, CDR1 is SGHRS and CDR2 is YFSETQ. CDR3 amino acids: CASSVTGAGNTGELFF. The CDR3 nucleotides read TGCGCCAGCAGCGTGACAGGGGCAGGCAACACCGGGGAGCTGTTTTTT.

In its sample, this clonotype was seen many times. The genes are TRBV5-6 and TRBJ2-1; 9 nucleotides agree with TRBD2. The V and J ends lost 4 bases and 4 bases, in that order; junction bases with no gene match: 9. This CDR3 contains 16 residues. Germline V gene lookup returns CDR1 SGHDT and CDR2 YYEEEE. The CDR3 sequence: CASSTGGGARYNEQFF. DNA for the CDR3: TGTGCCAGCAGCACGGGCGGGGGGGCCAGATACAATGAGCAGTTCTTC.

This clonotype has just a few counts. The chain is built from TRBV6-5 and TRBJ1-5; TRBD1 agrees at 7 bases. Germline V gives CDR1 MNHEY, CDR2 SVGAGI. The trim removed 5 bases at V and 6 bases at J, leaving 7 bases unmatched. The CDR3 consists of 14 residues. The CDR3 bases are TGTGCCAGCAGTCCTAGACAGGGTGGTCAGCCCCAGCATTTT. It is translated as CASSPRQGGQPQHF.

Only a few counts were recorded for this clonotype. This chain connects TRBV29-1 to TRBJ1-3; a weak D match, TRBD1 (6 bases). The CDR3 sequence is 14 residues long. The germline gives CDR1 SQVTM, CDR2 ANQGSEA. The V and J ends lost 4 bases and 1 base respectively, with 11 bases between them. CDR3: CSVGGTPSGNTIYF. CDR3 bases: TGCAGCGTTGGCGGGACACCATCTGGAAACACCATATATTTT.

The DNA for the CDR3 is TGTGCCAGCAGTCCCCGCCTCGCAGATACGCAGTATTTT. It encodes CASSPRLADTQYF. This sequence joins TRBV27 and TRBJ2-3, with D hard to call. The germline V gene has CDR1 MNHEY and CDR2 SMNVEV (reference sequence). There are 13 residues in the CDR3. The V end was cut by 5 bases, the J end by 4 bases, with 10 bases between.

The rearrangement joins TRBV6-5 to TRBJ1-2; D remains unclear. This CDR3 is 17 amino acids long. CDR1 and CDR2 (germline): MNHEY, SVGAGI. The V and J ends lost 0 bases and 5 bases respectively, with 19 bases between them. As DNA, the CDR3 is TGTGCCAGCAGTTACTCATCGGGGAGGCCAGCCGAATATGGCTACACCTTC. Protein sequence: CASSYSSGRPAEYGYTF.

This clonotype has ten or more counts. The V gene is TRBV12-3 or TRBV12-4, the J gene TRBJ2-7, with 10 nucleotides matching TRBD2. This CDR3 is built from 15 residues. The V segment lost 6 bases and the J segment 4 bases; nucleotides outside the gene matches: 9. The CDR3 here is CASSPRGLALYEQYV. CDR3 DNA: TGTGCCAGCAGCCCTAGGGGACTAGCGCTGTACGAGCAGTACGTC.

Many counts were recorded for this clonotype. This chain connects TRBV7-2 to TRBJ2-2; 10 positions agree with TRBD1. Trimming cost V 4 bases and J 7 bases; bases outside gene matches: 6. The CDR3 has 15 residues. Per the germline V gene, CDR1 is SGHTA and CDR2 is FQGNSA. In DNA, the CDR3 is TGTGCCAGCAGCTCAAGACAGGGGGCGGGCGGGGAGCTGTTTTTT. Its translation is CASSSRQGAGGELFF. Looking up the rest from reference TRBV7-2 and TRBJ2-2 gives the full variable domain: GAGVSQSPSNKVTEKGKDVELRCDPISGHTALYWYRQSLGQGLEFLIYFQGNSAPDKSGLPSDRFSAERTGGSVSTLTIQRTQQEDSAVYLCASSSRQGAGGELFFGEGSRLTVL.

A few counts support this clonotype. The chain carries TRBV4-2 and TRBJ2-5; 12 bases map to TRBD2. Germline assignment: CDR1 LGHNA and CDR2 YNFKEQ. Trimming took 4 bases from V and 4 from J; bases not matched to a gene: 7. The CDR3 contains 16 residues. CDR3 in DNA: TGTGCCAGCAGCCCGAGACTAGCGGGGGTTGGAGAGACCCAGTACTTC. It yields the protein CASSPRLAGVGETQYF.

CDR3: CASSYRPWTSLGETQYF. The CDR3 nucleotides read TGTGCCAGCAGTTACCGACCTTGGACTAGCCTCGGGGAGACCCAGTACTTC. The chain links TRBV6-2 or TRBV6-3 to TRBJ2-5; TRBD2 agrees at 8 bases. The CDR3 extends over 17 amino acids. The germline V gene encodes CDR1 MNHEY and CDR2 SVGEGT. The V segment lost 2 bases and the J segment 5 bases; nucleotides outside the gene matches: 13.

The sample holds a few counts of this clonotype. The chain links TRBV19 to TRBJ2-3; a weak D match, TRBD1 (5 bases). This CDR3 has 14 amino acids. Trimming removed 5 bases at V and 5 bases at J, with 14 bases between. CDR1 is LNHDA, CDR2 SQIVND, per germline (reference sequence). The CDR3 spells CASSVRPRGDTQYF. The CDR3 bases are TGTGCCAGTAGTGTCCGGCCTAGGGGAGATACGCAGTATTTT.

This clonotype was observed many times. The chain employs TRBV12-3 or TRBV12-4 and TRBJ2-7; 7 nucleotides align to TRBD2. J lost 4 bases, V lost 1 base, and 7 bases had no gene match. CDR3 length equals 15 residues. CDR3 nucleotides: TGTGCCAGCAGTTTAGGACAGCGGGGCATGTACGAGCAGTACTTC. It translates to CASSLGQRGMYEQYF.

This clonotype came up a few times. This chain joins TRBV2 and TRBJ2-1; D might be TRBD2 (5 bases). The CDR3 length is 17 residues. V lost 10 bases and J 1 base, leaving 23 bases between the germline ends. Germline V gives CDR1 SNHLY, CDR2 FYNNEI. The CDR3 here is CATPVDSTASSYNEQFF. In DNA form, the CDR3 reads TGTGCCACCCCTGTGGACTCAACCGCTTCTTCCTACAATGAGCAGTTCTTC.

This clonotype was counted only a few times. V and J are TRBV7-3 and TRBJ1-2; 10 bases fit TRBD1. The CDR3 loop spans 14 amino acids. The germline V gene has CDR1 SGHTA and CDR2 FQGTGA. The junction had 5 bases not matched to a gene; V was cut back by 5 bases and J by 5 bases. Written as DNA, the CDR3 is TGTGCCAGCAGCGAGGGGACAGGGGATTATGGCTACACCTTC. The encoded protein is CASSEGTGDYGYTF. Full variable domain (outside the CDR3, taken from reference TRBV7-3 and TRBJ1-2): GAGVSQTPSNKVTEKGKYVELRCDPISGHTALYWYRQSLGQGPEFLIYFQGTGAADDSGLPNDRFFAVRPEGSVSTLKIQRTERGDSAVYLCASSEGTGDYGYTFGSGTRLTVV.

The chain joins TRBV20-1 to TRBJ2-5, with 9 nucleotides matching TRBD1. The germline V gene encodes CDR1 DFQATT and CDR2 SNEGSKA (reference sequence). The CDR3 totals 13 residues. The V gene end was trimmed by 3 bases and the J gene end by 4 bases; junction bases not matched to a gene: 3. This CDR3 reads CSASHRGRETQYF. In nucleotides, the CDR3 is TGCAGTGCTAGCCACAGGGGGCGAGAGACCCAGTACTTC.

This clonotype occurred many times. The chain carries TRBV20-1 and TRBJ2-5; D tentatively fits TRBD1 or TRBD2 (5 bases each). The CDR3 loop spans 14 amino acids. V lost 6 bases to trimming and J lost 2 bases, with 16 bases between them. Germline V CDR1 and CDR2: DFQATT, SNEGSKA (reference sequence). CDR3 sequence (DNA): TGCAGTGCGCCCCCCTGGGGGTTGCAAGAGACCCAGTACTTC. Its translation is CSAPPWGLQETQYF.

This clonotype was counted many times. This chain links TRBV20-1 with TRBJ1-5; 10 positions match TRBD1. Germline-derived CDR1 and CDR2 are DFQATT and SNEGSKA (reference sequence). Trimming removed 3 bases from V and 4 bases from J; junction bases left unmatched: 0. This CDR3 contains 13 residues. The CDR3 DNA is TGCAGTGCTAGGGGACAGGGGAATCAGCCCCAGCATTTT. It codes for CSARGQGNQPQHF.

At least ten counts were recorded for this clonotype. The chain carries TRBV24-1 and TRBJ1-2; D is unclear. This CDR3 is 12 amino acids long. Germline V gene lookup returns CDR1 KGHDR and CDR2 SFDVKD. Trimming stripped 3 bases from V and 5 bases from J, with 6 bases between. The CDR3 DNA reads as TGTGCCACCAGTGATCGAGGATATGGCTACACCTTC. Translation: CATSDRGYGYTF.

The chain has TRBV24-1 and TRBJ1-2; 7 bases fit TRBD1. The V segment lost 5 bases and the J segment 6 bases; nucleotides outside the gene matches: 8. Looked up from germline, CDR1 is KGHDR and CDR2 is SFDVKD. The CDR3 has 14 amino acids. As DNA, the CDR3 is TGTGCCACCAGTGCCCCGGGACAGTCCCATGGCTACACCTTC. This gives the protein CATSAPGQSHGYTF.

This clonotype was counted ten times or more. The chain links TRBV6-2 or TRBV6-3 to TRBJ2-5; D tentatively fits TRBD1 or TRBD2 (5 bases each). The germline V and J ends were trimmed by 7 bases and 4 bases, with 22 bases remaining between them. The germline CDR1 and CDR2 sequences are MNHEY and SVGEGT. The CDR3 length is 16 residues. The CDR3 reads CASKPHRGGAGETQYF. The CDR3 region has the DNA TGTGCCAGCAAGCCCCACCGGGGTGGGGCAGGAGAGACCCAGTACTTC.

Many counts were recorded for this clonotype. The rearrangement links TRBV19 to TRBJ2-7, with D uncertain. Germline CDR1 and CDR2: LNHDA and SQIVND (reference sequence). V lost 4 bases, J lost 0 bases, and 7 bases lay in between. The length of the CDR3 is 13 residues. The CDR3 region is CASSRRTSYEQYF. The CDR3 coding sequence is TGTGCCAGTAGTAGGCGTACCTCCTACGAGCAGTACTTC.

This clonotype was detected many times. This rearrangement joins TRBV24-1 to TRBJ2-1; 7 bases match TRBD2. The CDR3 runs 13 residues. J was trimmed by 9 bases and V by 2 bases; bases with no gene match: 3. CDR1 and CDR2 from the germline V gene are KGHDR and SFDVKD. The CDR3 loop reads CATSDSKRGEQFF. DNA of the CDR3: TGTGCCACCAGTGATTCGAAGCGGGGTGAGCAGTTCTTC.

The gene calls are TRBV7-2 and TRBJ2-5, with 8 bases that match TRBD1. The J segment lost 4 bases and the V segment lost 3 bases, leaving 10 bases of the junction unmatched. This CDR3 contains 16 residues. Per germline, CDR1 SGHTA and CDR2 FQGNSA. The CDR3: CASSFLPQGAGETQYF. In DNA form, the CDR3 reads TGTGCCAGCAGCTTCCTCCCTCAGGGGGCGGGAGAGACCCAGTACTTC.

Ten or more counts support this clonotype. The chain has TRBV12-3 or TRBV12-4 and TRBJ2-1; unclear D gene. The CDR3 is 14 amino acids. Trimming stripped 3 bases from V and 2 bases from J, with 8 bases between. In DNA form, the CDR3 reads TGTGCCAGCAGTTTTAGGGTAACCTACAATGAGCAGTTCTTC. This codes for CASSFRVTYNEQFF.